The 11 T cell receptor beta chains reported below all come from one sample, sequenced in a study of identical twins. TCRdb processed the 5' RACE reads anew with MiXCR; each CDR3 protein has one entry. The sample lists 250,000 or so distinct CDR3 sequences; roughly 8.7% were seen once. These data also formed part of another study, on yellow fever vaccine responses in identical twins.

Sequences were obtained from CD8+ T cells sorted from blood. The receptors were sampled from a woman younger than 35 in good health.

The chain combines TRBV4-3 with TRBJ2-3; D possibly corresponds to TRBD1 (5 bases). The CDR3 spans 16 residues. Germline V gene lookup returns CDR1 LGHNA and CDR2 YSLEER. The germline V and J ends were trimmed by 0 bases and 4 bases, with 14 bases remaining between them. CDR3 in DNA: TGCGCCAGCAGCCAAGATAGCAGGGTCCCTCCAGATACGCAGTATTTT. This sequence encodes CASSQDSRVPPDTQYF.

This clonotype was detected many times. The genes are TRBV20-1 and TRBJ1-1; D uncertain. The CDR3 contains 12 residues. Germline lookup yields CDR1 DFQATT and CDR2 SNEGSKA (reference sequence). Between the trimmed V and J ends, which lost 3 bases and 0 bases, there was a span of 5 bases. For the CDR3, the DNA is TGCAGTGCTAGGGGGTTGAACACTGAAGCTTTCTTT. This translates into CSARGLNTEAFF.

This clonotype was detected only once. V is TRBV6-4 and J is TRBJ2-3; D possibly uses TRBD1 or TRBD2 (6 bases each). This CDR3 is built from 15 residues. Between the trimmed V and J ends, which lost 0 bases and 2 bases, there was a span of 9 bases. Germline V gene data show CDR1 as MRHNA and CDR2 as SNTAGT. The CDR3 bases are TGTGCCAGCAGTGACTCGACGGGGGCCACAGATACGCAGTATTTT. Translated, it gives CASSDSTGATDTQYF.

This clonotype has ten or more counts. The chain joins TRBV4-3 to TRBJ2-7; D unresolved. The CDR3 length is 13 residues. Trimming removed 0 bases at V and 6 bases at J, with 9 bases between. The V gene's germline CDR1 is LGHNA and CDR2 YSLEER. CDR3 coding DNA: TGCGCCAGCAGCCAAGATTATGGGGTCGAGCAGTACTTC. Translating it yields CASSQDYGVEQYF.

Only a few counts were recorded for this clonotype. The chain joins TRBV28 to TRBJ2-1, with D unresolved. Trimming left V 3 bases short and J 0 bases short, with 15 bases between. Looked up from germline, CDR1 is MDHEN and CDR2 is SYDVKM. The CDR3 runs 17 residues. In DNA form, the CDR3 reads TGTGCCAGCAGTTTTGGGCTCCCTACGAGCTCCTACAATGAGCAGTTCTTC. Translation gives CASSFGLPTSSYNEQFF.

This clonotype was detected a few times. This chain connects TRBV12-3 or TRBV12-4 to TRBJ1-6; TRBD1 aligns across 7 bases. Losses at the gene ends were 5 bases for V and 8 bases for J; bases not matched to a gene: 0. CDR3 length: 12 amino acids. The CDR3 DNA is TGTGCCAGCAGTACAGGGGATTCACCCCTCCACTTT. Amino acid sequence: CASSTGDSPLHF.

This clonotype was seen more than once but under ten times. V is TRBV7-9 and J is TRBJ1-1, with D possibly TRBD1 on 5 matching bases. The V and J ends lost 1 base and 0 bases respectively, with 12 bases between them. The CDR3 extends over 16 amino acids. Germline CDR1 reads SEHNR; CDR2 reads FQNEAQ (reference sequence). The CDR3 sequence: CASSLVGVRLNTEAFF. CDR3 coding DNA: TGTGCCAGCAGCTTAGTGGGGGTAAGGTTGAACACTGAAGCTTTCTTT.

This clonotype was counted many times. The chain combines TRBV29-1 with TRBJ2-2, with 9 bases aligning to TRBD1. Unmatched junction bases numbered 0, after V lost 1 base and J lost 3 bases. The CDR3 has 14 residues. CDR1 is SQVTM and CDR2 is ANQGSEA in the germline V gene. CDR3 in amino acids: CSVEGDRDTGELFF. The DNA for the CDR3 is TGCAGCGTTGAAGGGGACAGGGACACCGGGGAGCTGTTTTTT.

This clonotype was counted at least ten times. The chain is built from TRBV6-2 or TRBV6-3 and TRBJ2-7; 10 nucleotides match TRBD1. Germline V gives CDR1 MNHEY, CDR2 SVGEGT. V dropped 1 base and J dropped 2; count of bases not matched to a gene: 5. The CDR3 is 16 residues long. The CDR3 DNA sequence: TGTGCCAGCAGTTACTTCTGGGACAGGGGTGCCTACGAGCAGTACTTC. The encoded protein is CASSYFWDRGAYEQYF.

This clonotype was counted at least ten times. The rearrangement links TRBV12-3 or TRBV12-4 to TRBJ1-5, with D uncertain. This CDR3 spans 12 amino acids. The V end was cut by 6 bases, the J end by 4 bases, with 7 bases between. For the CDR3, the DNA is TGTGCCAGCAGCCCAAAAAATCAGCCCCAGCATTTT. This sequence encodes CASSPKNQPQHF.

The chain is built from TRBV5-1 and TRBJ2-6; D gene uncertain. V lost 0 bases, J lost 0 bases, and 7 bases lay in between. In germline, CDR1 is SGHRS, CDR2 YFSETQ. CDR3 length: 16 amino acids. The CDR3 loop reads CASSLESASGANVLTF. In DNA, the CDR3 is TGCGCCAGCAGCTTGGAGTCTGCCTCTGGGGCCAACGTCCTGACTTTC.